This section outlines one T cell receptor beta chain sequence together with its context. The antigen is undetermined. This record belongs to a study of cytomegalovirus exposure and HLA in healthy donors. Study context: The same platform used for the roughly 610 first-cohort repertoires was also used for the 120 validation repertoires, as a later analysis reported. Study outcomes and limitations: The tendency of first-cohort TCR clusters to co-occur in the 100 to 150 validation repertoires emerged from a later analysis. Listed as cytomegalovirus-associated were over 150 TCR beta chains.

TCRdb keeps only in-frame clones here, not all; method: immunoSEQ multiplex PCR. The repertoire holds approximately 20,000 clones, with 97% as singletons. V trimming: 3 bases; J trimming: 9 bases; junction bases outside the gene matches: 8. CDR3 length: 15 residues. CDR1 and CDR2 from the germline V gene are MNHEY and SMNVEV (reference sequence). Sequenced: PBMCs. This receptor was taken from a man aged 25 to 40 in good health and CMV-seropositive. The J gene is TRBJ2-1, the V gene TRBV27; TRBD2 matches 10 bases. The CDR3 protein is CASSFSTSGKGEQFF. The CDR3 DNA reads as TGTGCCAGCAGTTTTAGCACTAGCGGGAAGGGTGAGCAGTTCTTC.